The 17 T cell receptor beta chains listed next were all sequenced from one sample in a study of identical twins. TCRdb re-analysed the 5' RACE reads in MiXCR, keeping a single row per CDR3 protein. The sample consists of some 96,000 distinct CDR3 sequences, 5.9% of them appearing once. The sequenced sample was memory T cells sorted from blood. The origin of the receptors is a woman aged 50 to 65 in good health.

This clonotype was recorded many times. The rearrangement uses TRBV12-3 or TRBV12-4 and TRBJ2-5; 11 nucleotides line up with TRBD2. The CDR3 covers 14 residues. V lost 4 bases and J lost 5; bases outside the gene matches: 3. The CDR3 sequence: CASSYSGRAETQYF. The CDR3, as DNA: TGTGCCAGCAGTTATAGCGGGAGGGCCGAGACCCAGTACTTC.

This clonotype was counted only a few times. V is TRBV6-1 and J is TRBJ2-7; no firm D call. Germline lookup yields CDR1 MNHNS and CDR2 SASEGT. V lost 2 bases to trimming and J lost 2 bases, with 7 bases between them. This CDR3 region has 13 residues. CDR3 sequence reads: CASSESTPYEQYF. DNA of the CDR3: TGTGCCAGCAGTGAATCAACCCCCTACGAGCAGTACTTC.

V usage is TRBV6-1 and J usage is TRBJ2-7, with 12 bases aligning to TRBD2. J gave up 9 bases and V 6 bases, and 6 bases lay outside the gene matches. The germline gives CDR1 MNHNS, CDR2 SASEGT. The CDR3 contains 13 residues. The CDR3: CASRGLAGTPQYF. In DNA form, the CDR3 reads TGTGCCAGCAGAGGACTAGCGGGGACTCCGCAGTACTTC.

At least ten counts were recorded for this clonotype. The chain has TRBV19 and TRBJ1-1; TRBD1 matches 8 bases. This CDR3 has 17 amino acids. CDR1 and CDR2 (germline): LNHDA, SQIVND (reference sequence). The J segment lost 3 bases and the V segment lost 7 bases, leaving 16 bases of the junction unmatched. The CDR3 DNA sequence: TGTGCCAGTACCCCAGCGAGGGCCAGGGGGCCGCACACTGAAGCTTTCTTT. Encoded protein: CASTPARARGPHTEAFF.

This clonotype has only a few counts. This rearrangement joins TRBV6-6 to TRBJ2-5; TRBD2 matches 7 bases. CDR3 length equals 14 residues. The V segment lost 5 bases and the J segment 5 bases; nucleotides outside the gene matches: 8. CDR1 and CDR2 (germline): MNHNY, SVGAGI (reference sequence). The CDR3 region is CASSGTGGGETQYF. As DNA, the CDR3 is TGTGCCAGCAGTGGGACGGGAGGAGGGGAGACCCAGTACTTC.

The table lists this clonotype with a few counts. The chain links TRBV15 to TRBJ2-7; 10 nucleotides align to TRBD1. Per the germline V gene, CDR1 is LNHNV and CDR2 is YYDKDF (reference sequence). CDR3 length: 17 amino acids. With 3 bases clipped from V and 0 bases from J, the junction kept 8 bases outside the gene matches. DNA for the CDR3: TGTGCCACCAGCAGCGGGACAGGGGTCTCAAGCTCCTACGAGCAGTACGTC. Translated, it gives CATSSGTGVSSSYEQYV.

This clonotype was counted between two and nine times. This sequence joins TRBV5-4 and TRBJ2-1, with TRBD2 matching 16 bases. The J segment lost 3 bases and the V segment lost 4 bases, leaving 7 bases of the junction unmatched. Germline assignment: CDR1 SGHNT and CDR2 YYREEE (reference sequence). The CDR3 sequence is 18 residues long. CDR3 DNA sequence: TGTGCCAGCAGCGCCGGGACTAGCGGGAGGGGGATCTACAATGAGCAGTTCTTC. Residues: CASSAGTSGRGIYNEQFF.

This clonotype was counted at least ten times. The chain employs TRBV7-2 and TRBJ2-1, with D maybe TRBD1 (5 bases). The CDR3 contains 12 residues. Germline lookup yields CDR1 SGHTA and CDR2 FQGNSA. V was shortened by 5 bases and J by 8 bases, with 10 bases between the two germline ends. The CDR3, as DNA: TGTGCCAGCAGCGAAGCAGGGTATGAGCAGTTCTTC. Protein product: CASSEAGYEQFF. The whole variable domain, filled in from reference TRBV7-2 and TRBJ2-1, reads GAGVSQSPSNKVTEKGKDVELRCDPISGHTALYWYRQSLGQGLEFLIYFQGNSAPDKSGLPSDRFSAERTGGSVSTLTIQRTQQEDSAVYLCASSEAGYEQFFGPGTRLTVL.

This chain uses TRBV11-3 with TRBJ2-1; 7 nucleotides match TRBD2. Germline V lookup: CDR1 SGHNT, CDR2 YENEEA. CDR3 length: 15 residues. The V and J ends lost 5 bases and 0 bases, in that order; junction bases with no gene match: 4. The chain's CDR3 is CASSRLASSYNEQFF. The CDR3, as DNA: TGTGCCAGCAGCCGACTAGCCTCCTCCTACAATGAGCAGTTCTTC.

This clonotype was found a few times. The chain joins TRBV3-1 to TRBJ1-5, with 7 bases fitting TRBD1. V gave up 0 bases and J gave up 4 bases; unmatched junction bases: 3. The CDR3 runs 15 residues. The germline gives CDR1 LGHDT, CDR2 YNNKEL (reference sequence). DNA for the CDR3: TGTGCCAGCAGCCAAGACAGGGGGAAAAATCAGCCCCAGCATTTT. Translating gives CASSQDRGKNQPQHF. The full variable domain, completed using reference TRBV3-1 and TRBJ1-5, is DTAVSQTPKYLVTQMGNDKSIKCEQNLGHDTMYWYKQDSKKFLKIMFSYNNKELIINETVPNRFSPKSPDKAHLNLHINSLELGDSAVYFCASSQDRGKNQPQHFGDGTRLSIL.

This clonotype came up a few times. The chain links TRBV11-2 to TRBJ1-3; possible D gene TRBD1, 5 bases. The CDR3 is made up of 17 amino acids. The V and J ends lost 5 bases and 5 bases respectively, with 22 bases between them. Germline values: CDR1 SGHAT, CDR2 FQNNGV. The CDR3 loop reads CASSRLGTEGSRNTIYF. The CDR3 region has the DNA TGTGCCAGCAGCCGGCTAGGGACCGAAGGGAGTAGAAACACCATATATTTT.

This clonotype has ten or more counts. The chain uses TRBV20-1 and TRBJ2-5; 7 nucleotides line up with TRBD2. Per the germline V gene, CDR1 is DFQATT and CDR2 is SNEGSKA (reference sequence). Unmatched junction bases numbered 20, after V lost 6 bases and J lost 4 bases. The CDR3 has 17 residues. The CDR3 bases are TGCAGTGCGAAGCTTGCGGGAGCGTTGTCGATCGGAGAGACCCAGTACTTC. Protein sequence: CSAKLAGALSIGETQYF.

V gene TRBV20-1 combines with J gene TRBJ2-3; perhaps TRBD2 as D (5 bases). Germline assignment: CDR1 DFQATT and CDR2 SNEGSKA (reference sequence). This CDR3 comprises 13 residues. The V end lost 6 bases, the J end lost 5 bases, and 15 bases lay between the germline ends. The CDR3: CSAREGLRDTQYF. CDR3 nucleotides: TGCAGTGCCCGTGAGGGCCTTAGAGATACGCAGTATTTT.

This clonotype has a count of ten or more. The chain employs TRBV20-1 and TRBJ1-2; 7 nucleotides match TRBD1. Unmatched junction bases numbered 7, after V lost 6 bases and J lost 6 bases. The CDR3 runs to 12 residues. Germline V gives CDR1 DFQATT, CDR2 SNEGSKA (reference sequence). For the CDR3, the DNA is TGCAGTGCCCGGACAGGATTGGATGGCTACACCTTC. Amino acid sequence: CSARTGLDGYTF.

This clonotype was recorded at least ten times. The chain recombines TRBV5-8 with TRBJ2-3; TRBD1 matches at 8 bases. The junction had 8 bases not matched to a gene; V was cut back by 4 bases and J by 4 bases. Germline lookup yields CDR1 SGHTS and CDR2 YDEGEE. This CDR3 is built from 15 residues. Written as DNA, the CDR3 is TGTGCCAGCAGCCGTCGGACAGGGATAGCAGATACGCAGTATTTT. Translation gives CASSRRTGIADTQYF.

This clonotype showed up many times. This chain joins TRBV12-3 or TRBV12-4 and TRBJ2-5, with D maybe TRBD2 (6 bases). The CDR3 is 14 residues long. V lost 2 bases, J lost 1 base, and 8 bases lay in between. In DNA form, the CDR3 reads TGTGCCAGCAGTTTATCCGGGGGCCAAGAGACCCAGTACTTC. Encoded protein: CASSLSGGQETQYF.

Many counts were recorded for this clonotype. The rearrangement uses TRBV11-1 and TRBJ2-2, with 7 bases lining up with TRBD1. The CDR3 contains 15 residues. V gave up 5 bases and J gave up 5 bases; unmatched junction bases: 8. The germline V gene has CDR1 SGHAT and CDR2 FQDESV (reference sequence). DNA of the CDR3: TGTGCCAGCAGCACAAGACAGGGTTGGACCGGGGAGCTGTTTTTT. This encodes CASSTRQGWTGELFF.